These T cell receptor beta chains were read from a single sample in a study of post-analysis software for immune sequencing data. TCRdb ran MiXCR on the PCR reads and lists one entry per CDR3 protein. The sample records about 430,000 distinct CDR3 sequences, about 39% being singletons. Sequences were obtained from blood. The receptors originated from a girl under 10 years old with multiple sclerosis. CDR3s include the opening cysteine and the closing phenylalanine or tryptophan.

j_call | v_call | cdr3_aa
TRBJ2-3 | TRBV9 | CASSVTGSADTQYF
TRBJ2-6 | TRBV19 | CASSVPGPRSSGANVLTF
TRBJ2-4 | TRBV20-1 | CSARTGRGGLAKNIQYF
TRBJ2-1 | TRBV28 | CASKTGNFYEQFF
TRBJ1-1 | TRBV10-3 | CAIRPGDRGPYTEAFF
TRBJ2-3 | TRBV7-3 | CASSLWPGTSGGVLDTQYF
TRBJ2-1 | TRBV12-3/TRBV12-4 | CASSFGAGVGEQFF
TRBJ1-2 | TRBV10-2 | CASSEQNYGYTF
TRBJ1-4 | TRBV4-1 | CASSPSNERGREKLFF
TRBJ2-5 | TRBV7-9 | CASSTDREETQYF
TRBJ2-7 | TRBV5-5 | CASSSRTAYEQYF
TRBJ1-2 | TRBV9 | CASSVARVGYGYTF
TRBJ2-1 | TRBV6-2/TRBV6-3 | CASSWGQGNEQFF
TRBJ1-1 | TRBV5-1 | CASSLLGGEGTEAFF
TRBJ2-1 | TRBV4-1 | CASSHYTENNEQFF
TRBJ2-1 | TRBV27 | CASRAGVTDEQFF
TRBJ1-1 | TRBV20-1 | CSAIRDRGLNTEAFF
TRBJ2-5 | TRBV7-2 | CASSLGGGQTQYF
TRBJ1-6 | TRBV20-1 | CSARIRQGYNSPLHF
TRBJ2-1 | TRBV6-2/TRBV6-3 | CASSGQGGSHEQFF
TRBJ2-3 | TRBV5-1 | CASSGTSGYMIDTQYF
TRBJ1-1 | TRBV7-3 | CASSPNRGVDTEAFF
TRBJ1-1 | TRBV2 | CASSDSVPEAFF
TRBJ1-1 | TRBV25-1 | CASLGDSPEAFF
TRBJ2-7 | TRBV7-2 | CASASAPGQGRFEQYF
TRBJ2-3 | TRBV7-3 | CASSSGEDTQYF
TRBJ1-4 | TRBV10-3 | CATQTGLDEKLFF
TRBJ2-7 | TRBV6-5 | CASSTWTGYEQYF
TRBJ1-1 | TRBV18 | CASSPAGGNTEAFF
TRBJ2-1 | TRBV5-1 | CASSLAGSGGYYNEQFF
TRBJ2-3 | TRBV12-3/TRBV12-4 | CASSLEIWAGTDTQYF
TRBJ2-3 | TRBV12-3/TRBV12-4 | CASSIASTDTQYF
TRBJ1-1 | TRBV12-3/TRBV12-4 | CASHPGGRPNTEAFF
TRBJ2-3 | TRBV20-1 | CSASLGRRTDTQYF
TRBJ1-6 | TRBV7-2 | CASSFGGRGSPLHF
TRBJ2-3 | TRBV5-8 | CASSLRGQGRSTDTQYF
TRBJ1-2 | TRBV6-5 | CASSYSENHYGYTF
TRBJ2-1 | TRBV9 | CASPSRPGLGDEQFF
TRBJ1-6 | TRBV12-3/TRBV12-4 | CASTPVGGGLSPLHF
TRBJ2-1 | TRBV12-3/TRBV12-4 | CASRRGAGVYNEQFF
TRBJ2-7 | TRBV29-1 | CSVLEAEQYF
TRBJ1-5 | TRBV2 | CASRGTGVNQPQHF
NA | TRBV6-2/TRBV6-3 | CATRLASRETQYF
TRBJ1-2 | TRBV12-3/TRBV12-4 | CASSLTRNGYTF
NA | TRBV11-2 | CASSLDQGGFYEQYF
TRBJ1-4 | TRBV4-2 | CASSQAYETGNEKLFF
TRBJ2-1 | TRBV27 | CASSLLIAGARGDEQFF
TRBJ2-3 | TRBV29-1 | CSVEGGGATDTQYF
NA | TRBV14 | CASSPRTSVEQYF